These 8 T cell receptor beta chains originate from one sample sequenced in a study of shared clonotypes between healthy human individuals. Clones were sequenced by immunoSEQ multiplex PCR, and TCRdb holds only the in-frame ones, with some missing. The data hold 520,000 or so clones, with more than 65% observed a single time. The source material was PBMCs. The origin of the receptors is a woman aged 40 to 55 in good health. Some clones in this sample may be carry-over from other donors' samples.

V gene TRBV29-1 combines with J gene TRBJ1-4; possible D gene TRBD1, 5 bases. The CDR3 runs 13 residues. Germline CDR1 is SQVTM and CDR2 is ANQGSEA. Trimming left V 4 bases short and J 8 bases short, with 14 bases between. The CDR3, as DNA: TGCAGCGTTGGGGGAACAGGACCAGAAAAACTGTTTTTT. Translation gives CSVGGTGPEKLFF.

J is TRBJ2-3 and V is TRBV19, with 9 bases identical to TRBD2. CDR1 is LNHDA and CDR2 is SQIVND in the germline V gene (reference sequence). After removal of 6 bases from V and 3 bases from J, the junction contained 10 bases not matched to a gene. The CDR3 sequence is 16 residues long. CDR3 nucleotides: TGTGCCAGTAGCCCAACCGGACTAGCGCAAACAGATACGCAGTATTTT. As protein: CASSPTGLAQTDTQYF. The entire variable domain, with the rest obtained from reference TRBV19 and TRBJ2-3, is as follows: DGGITQSPKYLFRKEGQNVTLSCEQNLNHDAMYWYRQDPGQGLRLIYYSQIVNDFQKGDIAEGYSVSREKKESFPLTVTSAQKNPTAFYLCASSPTGLAQTDTQYFGPGTRLTVL.

The V call is TRBV5-1, the J call TRBJ2-5; D perhaps matches TRBD1 (6 bases). V shed 2 bases and J shed 1 base, with 12 bases lying between them. CDR1 is SGHRS and CDR2 is YFSETQ in the germline V gene. CDR3 length: 15 amino acids. The chain's CDR3 is CASSFAGALQETQYF. CDR3 DNA sequence: TGCGCCAGCAGCTTCGCAGGGGCCCTCCAAGAGACCCAGTACTTC.

The chain combines TRBV7-8 with TRBJ1-3, with D tentatively TRBD1 (6 bases). The germline V gene encodes CDR1 SGHVS and CDR2 FQNEAQ. With 5 bases removed from V and 3 bases from J, the gap between germline ends came to 14 bases. The CDR3 is 15 amino acids. The CDR3 region is CASSLGGHVGNTIYF. The DNA of the CDR3 is TGTGCCAGCAGCCTAGGGGGACATGTTGGAAACACCATATATTTT.

V and J are TRBV29-1 and TRBJ1-2; the D gene is possibly TRBD1 (6 bases). This CDR3 is 14 amino acids long. Germline assignment: CDR1 SQVTM and CDR2 ANQGSEA. The V and J ends lost 7 bases and 4 bases respectively, with 19 bases between them. The CDR3 reads CSADRAGASYGYTF. CDR3 nucleotides: TGCAGCGCAGATCGGGCAGGGGCAAGCTATGGCTACACCTTC.

CDR3 DNA sequence: TGTGCCAGCAGTTACCCGGGATCGAACACTGAAGCTTTCTTT. It codes for CASSYPGSNTEAFF. The rearrangement uses TRBV6-5 and TRBJ1-1; D is ambiguous. CDR1 is MNHEY, CDR2 SVGAGI, per germline. V dropped 2 bases and J dropped 1 base, with 8 bases sitting between them. The CDR3 consists of 14 residues.

The chain combines TRBV6-1 with TRBJ1-3; no reliable D call. V was pared by 5 bases and J by 6 bases, with 8 bases between. The CDR3 has 12 amino acids. Per the germline V gene, CDR1 is MNHNS and CDR2 is SASEGT. Here the CDR3 reads CASSRAENTIYF. In nucleotides, the CDR3 is TGTGCCAGCAGTAGGGCCGAAAACACCATATATTTT.

The chain employs TRBV27 and TRBJ1-5; 7 bases map to TRBD1. The CDR3 contains 17 residues. Germline-derived CDR1 and CDR2 are MNHEY and SMNVEV (reference sequence). V gave up 0 bases and J gave up 5 bases; unmatched junction bases: 10. The CDR3 bases are TGTGCCAGCAGTTTATCCGGTACAGGGGAGGAGGATCAGCCCCAGCATTTT. Translated, it gives CASSLSGTGEEDQPQHF.